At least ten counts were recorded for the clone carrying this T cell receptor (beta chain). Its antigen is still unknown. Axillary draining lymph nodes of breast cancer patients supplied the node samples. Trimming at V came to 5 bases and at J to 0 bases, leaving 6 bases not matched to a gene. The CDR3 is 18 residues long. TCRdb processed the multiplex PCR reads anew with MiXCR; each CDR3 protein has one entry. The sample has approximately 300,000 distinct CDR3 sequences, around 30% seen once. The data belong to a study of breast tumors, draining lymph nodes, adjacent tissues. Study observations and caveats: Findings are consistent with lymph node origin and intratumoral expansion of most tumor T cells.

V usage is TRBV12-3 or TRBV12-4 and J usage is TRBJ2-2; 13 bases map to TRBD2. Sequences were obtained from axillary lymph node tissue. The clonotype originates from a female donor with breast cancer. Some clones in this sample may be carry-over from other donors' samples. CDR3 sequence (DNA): TGTGCCAGCAGTCAGGGGACTAGCGGGAAGGCGAACACCGGGGAGCTGTTTTTT. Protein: CASSQGTSGKANTGELFF.